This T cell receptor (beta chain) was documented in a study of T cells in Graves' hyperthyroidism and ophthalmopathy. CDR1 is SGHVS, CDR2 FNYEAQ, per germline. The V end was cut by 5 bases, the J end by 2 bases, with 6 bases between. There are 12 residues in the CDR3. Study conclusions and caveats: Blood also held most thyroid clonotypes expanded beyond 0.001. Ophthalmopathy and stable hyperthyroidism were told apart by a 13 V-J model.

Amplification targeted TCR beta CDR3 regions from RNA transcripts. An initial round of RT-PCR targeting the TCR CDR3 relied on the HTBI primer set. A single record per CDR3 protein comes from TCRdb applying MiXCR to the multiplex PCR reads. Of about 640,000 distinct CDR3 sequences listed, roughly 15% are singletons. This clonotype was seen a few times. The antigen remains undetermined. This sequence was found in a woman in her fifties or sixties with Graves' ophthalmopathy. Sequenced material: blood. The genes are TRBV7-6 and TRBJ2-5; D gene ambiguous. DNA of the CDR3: TGTGCCAGCAGCGACCCGCAAGAGACCCAGTACTTC. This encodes CASSDPQETQYF.